This T cell receptor beta chain was retrieved from a study of blood T cell repertoires in COVID-19. This CDR3 is built from 13 residues. V was shortened by 6 bases and J by 7 bases, with 13 bases between the two germline ends. Germline V gives CDR1 SNHLY, CDR2 FYNNEI. Per the study methods: How many nucleated cells were present was estimated from reference gene primer amplification. The assay was immunoSEQ multiplex PCR, and TCRdb's table has in-frame clones only and misses some. V and J calls and clone size come straight from that table; D and trimming were deduced from the DNA. There are 80,000 to 100,000 clones in the sample; approximately 84% occur only once, and about 4% lies in the top ten.

The sequenced material came from peripheral blood. The origin of this receptor is a man aged 60-69 years with acute or convalescent COVID-19. V and J are TRBV2 and TRBJ1-5; D remains ambiguous. The CDR3 sequence is CASRPRVEQPQHF. In nucleotides, the CDR3 is TGTGCCAGCAGGCCGAGGGTTGAGCAGCCCCAGCATTTT.